Below are 27 T cell receptor beta chains sequenced from a single sample in a study of human T cells and chemical hapten exposure. A single record per CDR3 protein comes from TCRdb applying MiXCR to the RACE reads. The repertoire has under 200,000 distinct CDR3 sequences, more than 12% of them found once; the top ten carry 1.5% to 2%. Regarding time point: patch test 1, 2 weeks after DPC sensitization. Sample treatment: therapeutic diphenylcyclopropenone sensitization with weekly scalp DPC. Sample: whole blood, taken in connection with sensitization to the hapten diphenylcyclopropenone (DPC). The receptors come from a woman in her twenties or thirties with alopecia areata. Some clones in this sample may be carry-over from other donors' samples.

This clonotype was recorded many times. The chain couples TRBV7-2 to TRBJ1-2, with a possible D match to TRBD1 (6 bases). The CDR3 totals 13 residues. V lost 5 bases and J lost 1, with 8 bases in between. Germline assignment: CDR1 SGHTA and CDR2 FQGNSA. CDR3 loop: CASSTQGNYGYTF. The CDR3 DNA reads as TGTGCCAGCAGCACACAGGGTAACTATGGCTACACCTTC.

This clonotype was seen many times. The chain has TRBV5-6 and TRBJ1-5; the D gene is possibly TRBD1 (5 bases). CDR1 SGHDT and CDR2 YYEEEE come from the germline V gene. The ends were cut back, 2 bases at V and 2 bases at J, with 11 bases in the middle. CDR3 length equals 15 residues. In nucleotides, the CDR3 is TGTGCCAGCAGCTTCGGGGGACGGGGCAATCAGCCCCAGCATTTT. This encodes CASSFGGRGNQPQHF.

The rearrangement uses TRBV4-1 and TRBJ2-3, with TRBD2 matching 16 bases. V gave up 5 bases and J gave up 0 bases; unmatched junction bases: 8. The germline gives CDR1 MGHRA, CDR2 YSYEKL. This CDR3 has 19 residues. The CDR3 region has the DNA TGCGCCAGCAGCGGGGGACTAGCGGGAGGGCGCGGGAGCACAGATACGCAGTATTTT. Encoded protein: CASSGGLAGGRGSTDTQYF.

This chain uses TRBV30 with TRBJ2-7; 8 positions agree with TRBD2. V lost 1 base, J lost 7 bases, and 6 bases stayed unmatched. CDR1 GTSNPN and CDR2 SVGIG come from the germline V gene (reference sequence). CDR3 length equals 13 residues. The CDR3 DNA reads as TGTGCCTGGAGTGCCTGGACGGGAGGGGAGCAGTACTTC. This codes for CAWSAWTGGEQYF.

There are many counts of this clonotype. This chain uses TRBV7-9 with TRBJ2-5; 8 bases align to TRBD1. This CDR3 has 15 residues. V gave up 5 bases and J gave up 5 bases; unmatched junction bases: 10. Germline CDR1 reads SEHNR; CDR2 reads FQNEAQ (reference sequence). Written as DNA, the CDR3 is TGTGCCAGCAGCCCCCGGACAGGGAGGATGGAGACCCAGTACTTC. Translation gives CASSPRTGRMETQYF.

This clonotype was seen only a few times. This chain joins TRBV4-3 and TRBJ2-2; unclear D gene. Germline lookup yields CDR1 LGHNA and CDR2 YSLEER. This CDR3 region has 15 residues. Trimming cost V 3 bases and J 0 bases, with 8 bases left between them. Here the CDR3 DNA reads TGCGCCAGCAGCCAGTATACAGCGAACACCGGGGAGCTGTTTTTT. This encodes CASSQYTANTGELFF.

The table lists this clonotype with many counts. The CDR3 here is CASSSGQGNSPLHF. The CDR3 nucleotides are TGTGCCAGCAGCTCAGGACAGGGTAATTCACCCCTCCACTTT. The rearrangement uses TRBV7-9 and TRBJ1-6; 8 bases match TRBD1. J lost 6 bases, V lost 4 bases, and 2 bases had no gene match. This CDR3 has 14 amino acids. The germline gives CDR1 SEHNR, CDR2 FQNEAQ (reference sequence).

This clonotype was found a few times. The chain combines TRBV6-1 with TRBJ2-7, with D possibly being TRBD1 or TRBD2 (7 bases each). V was trimmed by 7 bases and J by 2 bases, leaving 18 bases between them. Germline V CDR1 and CDR2: MNHNS, SASEGT. This CDR3 is built from 15 residues. The CDR3 sequence: CASIRRQGGTYEQYF. DNA of the CDR3: TGTGCCAGCATCCGACGACAGGGAGGGACCTACGAGCAGTACTTC.

The rearrangement uses TRBV12-3 or TRBV12-4 and TRBJ1-4; TRBD1 might be the D (6 bases). Trimming shortened V by 7 bases and J by 4 bases, and 13 bases separated the two germline ends. CDR3 length: 14 residues. The CDR3 DNA is TGTGCCAGCAACTTAGGACAGAGTAATGAAAAACTGTTTTTT. It encodes CASNLGQSNEKLFF.

The chain has TRBV6-1 and TRBJ1-5; D is uncertain. CDR3 length equals 14 residues. Germline V gene sequence: CDR1 MNHNS, CDR2 SASEGT. V gave up 3 bases and J gave up 2 bases, with 8 bases separating them. CDR3 loop: CASSDTLGNQPQHF. For the CDR3, the DNA is TGTGCCAGCAGTGATACATTAGGCAATCAGCCCCAGCATTTT.

The rearrangement joins TRBV10-3 to TRBJ2-1; TRBD1 agrees at 8 bases. Germline V CDR1 and CDR2: ENHRY, SYGVKD. The CDR3 length is 13 residues. Trimming at V came to 4 bases and at J to 10 bases, leaving 6 bases not matched to a gene. The CDR3 bases are TGTGCCATCAGTGGGGAGGACAGGGCCGAGCAGTTCTTC. It specifies CAISGEDRAEQFF.

This clonotype was seen only a few times. The chain is built from TRBV20-1 and TRBJ1-2, with D perhaps matching TRBD1 (6 bases). In germline, CDR1 is DFQATT, CDR2 SNEGSKA (reference sequence). Trimming took 0 bases from V and 8 from J, leaving 13 bases between them. CDR3 length equals 13 residues. The CDR3 DNA reads TGCAGTGCTAGAGATCAGGGGTCGAGGGGCTACACCTTC. This codes for CSARDQGSRGYTF.

This sequence joins TRBV5-1 and TRBJ1-4; TRBD1 agrees at 8 bases. Unmatched junction bases numbered 7, after V lost 4 bases and J lost 5 bases. Germline loops: CDR1 SGHRS, CDR2 YFSETQ. The CDR3 is 15 residues long. In DNA, the CDR3 is TGCGCCAGCAGCACCCGACAGGGGATAAATGAAAAACTGTTTTTT. Its protein product is CASSTRQGINEKLFF.

This clonotype was picked up many times. The chain has TRBV28 and TRBJ2-7, with D possibly TRBD1 on 6 matching bases. Between the trimmed V and J ends, which lost 5 bases and 6 bases, there was a span of 11 bases. This CDR3 is built from 12 residues. Per germline, CDR1 MDHEN and CDR2 SYDVKM. The CDR3 spells CASSIQGREQYF. The CDR3 DNA sequence: TGTGCCAGCAGTATACAGGGTCGCGAGCAGTACTTC.

CDR3 DNA: TGCGCCAGCAGCCAACAGCAGTTTGGAAACACCATATATTTT. As protein: CASSQQQFGNTIYF. The chain joins TRBV4-3 to TRBJ1-3; D is unresolved. V shed 2 bases and J shed 3 bases, with 8 bases lying between them. Looked up from germline, CDR1 is LGHNA and CDR2 is YSLEER. The CDR3 totals 14 residues.

This sequence joins TRBV20-1 and TRBJ1-1; TRBD1 is a possible D gene (5 bases). This CDR3 has 16 residues. Per germline, CDR1 DFQATT and CDR2 SNEGSKA (reference sequence). V gave up 5 bases and J gave up 0 bases, with 19 bases separating them. DNA for the CDR3: TGCAGTGCTTCGCGGGACGTACCCCCAATGAACACTGAAGCTTTCTTT. Residues: CSASRDVPPMNTEAFF.

This clonotype showed up many times. V usage is TRBV7-3 and J usage is TRBJ2-1; tentatively, D is TRBD2 (6 bases). Looked up from germline, CDR1 is SGHTA and CDR2 is FQGTGA. The CDR3 is 12 residues long. Trimming cost V 5 bases and J 9 bases, with 11 bases left between them. CDR3 bases: TGTGCCAGCAGCGTACAGGAGGGTGAGCAGTTCTTC. Translated, it gives CASSVQEGEQFF.

This clonotype showed up just a few times. CDR3: CASSDDRGARDTQYF. For the CDR3, the DNA is TGTGCCAGCAGTGATGATCGCGGGGCCCGGGATACGCAGTATTTT. The gene calls are TRBV2 and TRBJ2-3; perhaps TRBD2 as D (6 bases). Per germline, CDR1 SNHLY and CDR2 FYNNEI. The CDR3 covers 15 residues. The ends were cut back, 3 bases at V and 6 bases at J, with 16 bases in the middle.

This clonotype was counted a single time. The chain employs TRBV5-6 and TRBJ2-2; D might be TRBD1 (6 bases). The CDR3 runs to 13 residues. Trimming took 1 base from V and 6 from J, leaving 7 bases between them. The germline CDR1 and CDR2 sequences are SGHDT and YYEEEE. The CDR3 protein is CASSLTGPGELFF. The DNA of the CDR3 is TGTGCCAGCAGCTTGACAGGGCCCGGGGAGCTGTTTTTT.

This chain connects TRBV10-2 to TRBJ1-5; D perhaps matches TRBD1 (5 bases). This CDR3 has 20 amino acids. Looked up from germline, CDR1 is WSHSY and CDR2 is SAAADI. Trimming shortened V by 0 bases and J by 4 bases, and 25 bases separated the two germline ends. CDR3 sequence reads: CASSESVLNSDRVKNQPQHF. The CDR3, as DNA: TGCGCCAGCAGTGAGTCCGTCCTTAACTCCGACAGAGTGAAGAATCAGCCCCAGCATTTT.

The CDR3 here is CAWSVSGGRELFF. The CDR3, as DNA: TGTGCCTGGAGTGTATCCGGGGGCCGGGAGCTGTTTTTT. The rearrangement uses TRBV30 and TRBJ2-2, with D perhaps being TRBD1 or TRBD2 (6 bases each). Looked up from germline, CDR1 is GTSNPN and CDR2 is SVGIG (reference sequence). The CDR3 runs 13 residues. V was trimmed by 0 bases and J by 9 bases, leaving 11 bases between them.

The CDR3 DNA reads as TGTGCCAGCAGACCTCCGGAGAGCTATGGCTACACCTTC. Translation: CASRPPESYGYTF. The chain joins TRBV28 to TRBJ1-2, with unresolved D. This CDR3 has 13 amino acids. In germline, CDR1 is MDHEN, CDR2 SYDVKM. Trimming removed 6 bases at V and 4 bases at J, with 12 bases between.

The chain combines TRBV7-2 with TRBJ2-3; possible D gene TRBD2, 6 bases. Trimming took 3 bases from V and 5 from J, leaving 21 bases between them. The germline CDR1 and CDR2 sequences are SGHTA and FQGNSA. The CDR3 is 17 residues long. CDR3 residues: CASSFVSGGEYGDTQYF. The CDR3 DNA reads as TGTGCCAGCAGCTTCGTCTCCGGCGGGGAATACGGAGATACGCAGTATTTT.

This clonotype was found many times. This chain links TRBV7-3 with TRBJ1-2, with D perhaps matching TRBD1 (6 bases). Trimming removed 2 bases at V and 3 bases at J, with 10 bases between. CDR1 SGHTA and CDR2 FQGTGA come from the germline V gene. The CDR3 has 14 residues. CDR3 sequence reads: CASSLWGRDYGYTF. Here the CDR3 DNA reads TGTGCCAGCAGCTTATGGGGGCGGGACTATGGCTACACCTTC.

The chain uses TRBV20-1 and TRBJ2-5, with 9 bases aligning to TRBD2. The CDR3 runs 14 residues. Germline V gene lookup returns CDR1 DFQATT and CDR2 SNEGSKA (reference sequence). Trimming removed 2 bases from V and 4 bases from J; junction bases left unmatched: 5. The CDR3 DNA reads as TGCAGTGCTAGATTGGGGACTAGCACAGAGACCCAGTACTTC. This codes for CSARLGTSTETQYF.

The CDR3 sequence is CASSPSISGGYTGELFF. Written as DNA, the CDR3 is TGTGCCAGCAGCCCCAGCATTAGCGGGGGGTACACCGGGGAGCTGTTTTTT. The V and J genes are TRBV5-5 and TRBJ2-2; 10 bases map to TRBD2. The CDR3 has 17 amino acids. Germline assignment: CDR1 SGHKS and CDR2 YYEKEE (reference sequence). V was pared by 4 bases and J by 3 bases, with 9 bases of the junction left unmatched. The full variable domain, rest sourced from reference TRBV5-5 and TRBJ2-2, is DAGVTQSPTHLIKTRGQQVTLRCSPISGHKSVSWYQQVLGQGPQFIFQYYEKEERGRGNFPDRFSARQFPNYSSELNVNALLLGDSALYLCASSPSISGGYTGELFFGEGSRLTVL.

Only a few counts were recorded for this clonotype. V usage is TRBV11-2 and J usage is TRBJ2-5; 9 bases are a match to TRBD1. Germline CDR1 is SGHAT and CDR2 is FQNNGV. The CDR3 consists of 17 residues. J lost 2 bases, V lost 3 bases, and 10 bases had no gene match. CDR3 sequence: CASSFFDGTGTQETQYF. CDR3 nucleotides: TGTGCCAGCAGCTTTTTCGACGGGACAGGGACTCAAGAGACCCAGTACTTC.